This TCR beta chain was identified during a study of OX40 agonist ivuxolimab in advanced cancers. The wider study: Enrolled patients in dose escalation had cancers that were hepatocellular carcinoma, melanoma, renal cell or head and neck cancer. In three patients, partial responses were observed, one with hepatocellular carcinoma and two with cutaneous melanoma. Enrollees could have had prior anti-PD-1, anti-PD-L1 or anti-CTLA-4 therapy, which approximately 40% had received. Study-wide points: Averaging showed that CD8+ T cells had more expanded clones than CD4+ did.

As regards this clone: Its antigen remains unidentified.

TCRdb keeps only in-frame clones here, not all; method: immunoSEQ multiplex PCR. The table has some 10,000 clones, 75% to 85% seen once. Germline CDR1 and CDR2: MDHEN and SYDVKM. The V gene lost 2 bases and the J gene lost 0 bases, with 11 bases spanning the gap. This CDR3 region has 15 residues. This sequence was found in an adult with an advanced solid tumor such as melanoma, head and neck, liver or kidney cancer. The source material was CD4+ or CD8+ T cells sorted from blood, sampled in a trial of the OX40 agonist ivuxolimab. The gene calls are TRBV28 and TRBJ2-7; no definite D call. CDR3 residues: CASSLALRSSYEQYF. The CDR3 region has the DNA TGTGCCAGCAGTTTAGCACTAAGGAGCTCCTACGAGCAGTACTTC.